This T cell receptor beta chain was sequenced in a study of T cell repertoires in cytomegalovirus infection. Background on the study: CMV infection plus the matching HLA type was flagged by public TCR beta signatures.

Whole-study findings and limits: What dominated the ex vivo response were HLA-C-restricted CMV-specific TCR beta clonotypes.

The CDR3 runs 13 residues. Per germline, CDR1 MNHNS and CDR2 SASEGT. V was clipped by 0 bases and J by 6 bases, with 8 bases between them. In its sample, this clonotype was seen many times. Antigen specificity is unknown. TCRdb re-analysed the reads in MiXCR, keeping a single row per CDR3 protein. The data show 290,000 or so distinct CDR3 sequences, around 10% seen once. The receptor's source is a human donor in good health (CMV status not recorded). Some clones in this sample may be carry-over from other donors' samples. The sequencing input was PBMCs. The chain joins TRBV6-1 to TRBJ1-1, with D hard to call. CDR3 sequence: CASSEAGGPEAFF. The DNA for the CDR3 is TGTGCCAGCAGTGAAGCAGGCGGCCCTGAAGCTTTCTTT.